This entry is about one TCR beta chain. Specified time point: before trial treatment. First-strand cDNA used TRAV- and TRBV-specific primers, covering alpha and beta chains. The authors amplified TCRs for 20 PCR cycles with a constant-region primer and a V-primer adapter. TCRdb fed the reads into MiXCR, producing one record per CDR3 protein. The sample has 60,000 to 90,000 distinct CDR3 sequences, roughly 31% seen once. This specimen comes from a study of low-dose radiotherapy and immunotherapy resistance in tumors. Study as a whole: Patients of Cohort 1 had 0.5 Gy fractions every 2 weeks, which summed to 6.5 Gy. Treatment of Cohort 2 consisted of 1 Gy per fraction every two weeks, amounting to 13 Gy over 26 weeks.

From germline, CDR1 is SGHKS and CDR2 YYEKEE (reference sequence). CDR3 size: 15 residues. Trimming cost V 2 bases and J 7 bases; bases outside gene matches: 5. This chain connects TRBV5-5 to TRBJ2-1, with TRBD2 identical over 11 bases. The clonotype comes from a female donor with ovarian cancer. The material was PBMCs, obtained before treatment. CDR3 sequence reads: CASSFLAGGRNEQFF. The CDR3 DNA is TGTGCCAGCAGCTTCCTAGCGGGAGGTAGGAATGAGCAGTTCTTC.